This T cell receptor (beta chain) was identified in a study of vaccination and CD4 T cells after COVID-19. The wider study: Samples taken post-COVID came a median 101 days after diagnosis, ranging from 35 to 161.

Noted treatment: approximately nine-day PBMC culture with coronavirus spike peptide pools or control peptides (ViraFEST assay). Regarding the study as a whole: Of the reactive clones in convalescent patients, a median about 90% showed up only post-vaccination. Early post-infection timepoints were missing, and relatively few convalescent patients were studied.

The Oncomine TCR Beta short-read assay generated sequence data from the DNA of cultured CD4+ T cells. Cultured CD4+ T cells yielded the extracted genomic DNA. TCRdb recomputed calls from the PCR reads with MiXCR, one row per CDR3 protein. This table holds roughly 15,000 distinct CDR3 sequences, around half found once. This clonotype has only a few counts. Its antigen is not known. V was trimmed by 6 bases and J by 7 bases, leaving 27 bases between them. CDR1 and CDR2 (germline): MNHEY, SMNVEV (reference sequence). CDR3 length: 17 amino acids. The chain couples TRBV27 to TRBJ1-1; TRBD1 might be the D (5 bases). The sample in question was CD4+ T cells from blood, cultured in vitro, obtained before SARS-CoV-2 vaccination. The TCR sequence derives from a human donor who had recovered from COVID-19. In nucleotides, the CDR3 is TGTGCCAGCAGGCGATGGGGCCGGGACCACCCATCGGGTGAAGCTTTCTTT. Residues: CASRRWGRDHPSGEAFF.